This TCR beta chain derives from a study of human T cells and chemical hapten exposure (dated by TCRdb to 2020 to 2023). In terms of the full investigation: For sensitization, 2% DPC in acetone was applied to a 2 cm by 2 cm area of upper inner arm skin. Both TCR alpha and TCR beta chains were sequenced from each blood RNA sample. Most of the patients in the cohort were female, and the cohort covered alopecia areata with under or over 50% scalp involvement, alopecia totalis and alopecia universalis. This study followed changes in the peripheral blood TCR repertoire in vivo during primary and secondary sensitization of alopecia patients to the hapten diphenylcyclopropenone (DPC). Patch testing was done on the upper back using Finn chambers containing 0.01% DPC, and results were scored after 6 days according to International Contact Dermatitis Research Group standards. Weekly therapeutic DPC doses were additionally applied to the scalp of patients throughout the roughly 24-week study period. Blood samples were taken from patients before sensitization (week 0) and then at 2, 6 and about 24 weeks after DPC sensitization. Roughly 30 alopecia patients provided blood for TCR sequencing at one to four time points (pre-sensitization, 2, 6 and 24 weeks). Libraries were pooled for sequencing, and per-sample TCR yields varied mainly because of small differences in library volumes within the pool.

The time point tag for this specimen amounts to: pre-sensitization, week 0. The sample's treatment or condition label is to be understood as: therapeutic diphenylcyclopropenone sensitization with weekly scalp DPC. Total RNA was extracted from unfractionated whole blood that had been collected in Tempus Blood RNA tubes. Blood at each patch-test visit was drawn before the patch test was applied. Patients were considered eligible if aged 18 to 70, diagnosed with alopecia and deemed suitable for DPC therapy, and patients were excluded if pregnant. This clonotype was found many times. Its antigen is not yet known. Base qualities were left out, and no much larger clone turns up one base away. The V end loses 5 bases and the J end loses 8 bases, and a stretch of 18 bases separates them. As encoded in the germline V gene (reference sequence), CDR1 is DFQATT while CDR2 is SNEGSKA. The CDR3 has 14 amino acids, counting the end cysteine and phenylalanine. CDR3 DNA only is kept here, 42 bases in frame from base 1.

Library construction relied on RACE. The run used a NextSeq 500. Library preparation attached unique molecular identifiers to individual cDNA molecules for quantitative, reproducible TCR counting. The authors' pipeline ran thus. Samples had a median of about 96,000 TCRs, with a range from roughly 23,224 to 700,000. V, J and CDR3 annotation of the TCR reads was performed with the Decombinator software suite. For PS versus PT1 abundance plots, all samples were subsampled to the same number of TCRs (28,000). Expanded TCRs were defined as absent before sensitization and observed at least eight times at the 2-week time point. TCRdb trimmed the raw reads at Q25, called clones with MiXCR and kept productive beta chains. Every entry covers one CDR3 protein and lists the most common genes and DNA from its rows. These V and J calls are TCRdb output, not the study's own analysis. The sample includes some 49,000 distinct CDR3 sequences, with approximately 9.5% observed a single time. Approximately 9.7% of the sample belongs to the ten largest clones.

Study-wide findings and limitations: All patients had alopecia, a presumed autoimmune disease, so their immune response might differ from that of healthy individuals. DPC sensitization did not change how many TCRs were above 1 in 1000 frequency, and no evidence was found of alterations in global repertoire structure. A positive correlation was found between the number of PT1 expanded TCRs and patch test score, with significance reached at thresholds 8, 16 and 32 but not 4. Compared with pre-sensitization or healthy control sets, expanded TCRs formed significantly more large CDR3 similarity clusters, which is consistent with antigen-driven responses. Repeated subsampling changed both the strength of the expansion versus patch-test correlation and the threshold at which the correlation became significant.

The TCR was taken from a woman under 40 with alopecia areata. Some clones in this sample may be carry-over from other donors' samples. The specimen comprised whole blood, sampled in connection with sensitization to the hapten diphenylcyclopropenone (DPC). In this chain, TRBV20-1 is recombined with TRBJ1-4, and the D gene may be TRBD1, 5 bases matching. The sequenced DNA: TGCAGTGCTTTCCGAGGGGATTTTGGAGAAAAACTGTTTTTT. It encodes CSAFRGDFGEKLFF.